These 21 T cell receptor beta chains came from one sample sequenced in a study. TCRdb re-derived calls from the RT-PCR reads in MiXCR, one entry per CDR3 protein. Altogether about 700,000 distinct CDR3 sequences are present, 12% to 15% being singletons, with the ten largest covering roughly 3.9%. Specimen: memory CD4+ T cells from blood. These receptors were obtained from a female donor in good health, serving as a healthy control.

This clonotype showed up just a few times. The V gene is TRBV20-1, the J gene TRBJ2-1; 9 positions match TRBD2. The germline V gene has CDR1 DFQATT and CDR2 SNEGSKA (reference sequence). This CDR3 contains 15 residues. With V trimmed by 7 bases and J by 8 bases, 15 bases remained unmatched. The CDR3 sequence: CSGSNSGRGGDEQFF. As DNA, the CDR3 is TGCAGTGGATCCAATAGCGGGAGAGGCGGCGATGAGCAGTTCTTC.

This clonotype was seen repeatedly, ten times or more. The chain couples TRBV5-1 to TRBJ2-3; D call uncertain. The CDR3 covers 15 residues. Trimming took off 3 bases at V and 0 bases at J, with 11 bases between the two ends. The germline V gene encodes CDR1 SGHRS and CDR2 YFSETQ. The CDR3 DNA reads TGCGCCAGCAGCTGGGGATTGGGAAGCACAGATACGCAGTATTTT. This gives the protein CASSWGLGSTDTQYF. The full variable domain, rest sourced from reference TRBV5-1 and TRBJ2-3, is KAGVTQTPRYLIKTRGQQVTLSCSPISGHRSVSWYQQTPGQGLQFLFEYFSETQRNKGNFPGRFSGRQFSNSRSEMNVSTLELGDSALYLCASSWGLGSTDTQYFGPGTRLTVL.

This clonotype showed up just a few times. The genes are TRBV19 and TRBJ2-7; the match to TRBD1 covers 9 bases. V lost 3 bases to trimming and J lost 5 bases; unmatched junction nucleotides: 8. The CDR3 sequence is 15 residues long. Germline V gives CDR1 LNHDA, CDR2 SQIVND (reference sequence). DNA of the CDR3: TGTGCCAGTAGTATTGACCGGGACAGGGTACACGAGCAGTACTTC. It encodes CASSIDRDRVHEQYF. The full variable domain, its missing parts supplied by reference TRBV19 and TRBJ2-7, is DGGITQSPKYLFRKEGQNVTLSCEQNLNHDAMYWYRQDPGQGLRLIYYSQIVNDFQKGDIAEGYSVSREKKESFPLTVTSAQKNPTAFYLCASSIDRDRVHEQYFGPGTRLTVT.

This chain joins TRBV18 and TRBJ1-5; unclear D gene. Germline V gene lookup returns CDR1 KGHSH and CDR2 LQKENI. V lost 6 bases, J lost 4 bases, and 19 bases lay in between. There are 16 residues in the CDR3. CDR3 nucleotide sequence: TGTGCCAGCTCCCCTCCCGCCGGGGTCGGTAATCAGCCCCAGCATTTT. It translates to CASSPPAGVGNQPQHF. Filled out from reference TRBV18 and TRBJ1-5, the complete variable domain reads NAGVMQNPRHLVRRRGQEARLRCSPMKGHSHVYWYRQLPEEGLKFMVYLQKENIIDESGMPKERFSAEFPKEGPSILRIQQVVRGDSAAYFCASSPPAGVGNQPQHFGDGTRLSIL.

This clonotype has only a few counts. The chain employs TRBV5-1 and TRBJ1-2; 7 bases align to TRBD1. J gave up 4 bases and V 0 bases, and 3 bases lay outside the gene matches. CDR1 is SGHRS and CDR2 is YFSETQ in the germline V gene. The length of the CDR3 is 14 residues. This CDR3 is CASSLVDRTYGYTF. In nucleotides, the CDR3 is TGCGCCAGCAGCTTGGTGGACAGGACCTATGGCTACACCTTC.

The rearrangement links TRBV5-8 to TRBJ2-2; the D is unclear. The CDR3 has 14 residues. V was clipped by 0 bases and J by 6 bases, with 9 bases between them. Germline CDR1 reads SGHTS; CDR2 reads YDEGEE. The CDR3 DNA is TGTGCCAGCAGCTTGGCATTTCTTCCCGGGGAGCTGTTTTTT. Its translation: CASSLAFLPGELFF.

This chain connects TRBV20-1 to TRBJ1-5, with a possible D match to TRBD1 (6 bases). Germline CDR1 and CDR2: DFQATT and SNEGSKA (reference sequence). V lost 0 bases, J lost 7 bases, and 10 bases lay in between. The CDR3 spans 13 residues. CDR3 amino acids: CSARDGGRQPQHF. The CDR3 DNA sequence: TGCAGTGCTAGAGATGGGGGGCGACAGCCCCAGCATTTT.

This clonotype was detected only a few times. This chain joins TRBV6-2 or TRBV6-3 and TRBJ2-7, with D perhaps TRBD1 (5 bases). V was trimmed by 4 bases and J by 1 base, leaving 11 bases between them. Germline V gene data show CDR1 as MNHEY and CDR2 as SVGEGT. This CDR3 is built from 14 residues. The DNA for the CDR3 is TGTGCCAGCAGTTTTGTGTCAGGGTCCTACGAGCAGTACTTC. It specifies CASSFVSGSYEQYF.

This rearrangement joins TRBV28 to TRBJ2-1, with D tentatively TRBD1 (6 bases). The ends were cut back, 7 bases at V and 1 base at J, with 11 bases in the middle. Looked up from germline, CDR1 is MDHEN and CDR2 is SYDVKM. The CDR3 loop spans 14 amino acids. CDR3 bases: TGTGCCAGCAAAACGACAGGATCCTACAATGAGCAGTTCTTC. It translates to CASKTTGSYNEQFF.

This clonotype was counted a few times. The chain is built from TRBV7-9 and TRBJ2-7, with D hard to call. V lost 5 bases to trimming and J lost 5 bases, with 16 bases between them. This CDR3 is 14 amino acids long. Germline loops: CDR1 SEHNR, CDR2 FQNEAQ (reference sequence). The CDR3 reads CASSPGPWLDEQYF. In DNA, the CDR3 is TGTGCCAGCAGCCCCGGGCCGTGGCTGGACGAGCAGTACTTC.

This clonotype was recorded many times. The rearrangement links TRBV12-3 or TRBV12-4 to TRBJ1-1; 10 nucleotides agree with TRBD1. The CDR3 is made up of 12 amino acids. Trimming at V came to 5 bases and at J to 11 bases, leaving 5 bases not matched to a gene. This CDR3 reads CASSQTGQGAFF. For the CDR3, the DNA is TGTGCCAGCAGTCAAACGGGACAGGGGGCTTTCTTT.

This clonotype has just a few counts. CDR3 amino acids: CASSLQIPRRSDEQFF. Here the CDR3 DNA reads TGTGCCAGCAGTTTACAGATACCAAGGAGAAGCGATGAGCAGTTCTTC. This chain joins TRBV28 and TRBJ2-1; D not certain. The V and J ends lost 2 bases and 8 bases respectively, with 19 bases between them. Germline CDR1 MDHEN, CDR2 SYDVKM. The CDR3 has 16 amino acids.

The chain carries TRBV7-2 and TRBJ1-1; 11 positions agree with TRBD1. V dropped 5 bases and J dropped 5; count of bases not matched to a gene: 7. The CDR3 runs to 15 residues. Germline CDR1 is SGHTA and CDR2 is FQGNSA. Here the CDR3 DNA reads TGTGCCAGCAGCCTCTGGACAGGGGGCGGGACTGAAGCTTTCTTT. It codes for CASSLWTGGGTEAFF.

The V and J genes are TRBV5-1 and TRBJ1-1; TRBD1 matches at 10 bases. The germline V gene encodes CDR1 SGHRS and CDR2 YFSETQ. The length of the CDR3 is 20 residues. V dropped 2 bases and J dropped 3; count of bases not matched to a gene: 19. CDR3 protein: CASSFAGTGASRVMDTEAFF. The CDR3 nucleotides are TGCGCCAGCAGCTTTGCCGGGACAGGGGCTTCAAGGGTTATGGACACTGAAGCTTTCTTT.

This clonotype appeared a few times. One end of the junction fails to match germline, which may point to a read error. The chain links TRBV7-9 to TRBJ2-7, with TRBD1 identical over 8 bases. The CDR3 consists of 11 residues. Germline assignment: CDR1 SEHNR and CDR2 FQNEAQ (reference sequence). The CDR3 DNA is TGTGCCAGCAGCTTGGGACAGGCCACGTTCTTC. This codes for CASSLGQATFF.

The table lists this clonotype with a count of one. The chain combines TRBV7-2 with TRBJ1-5; possibly TRBD1 for D (6 bases). CDR1 SGHTA and CDR2 FQGNSA come from the germline V gene. The germline V and J ends were trimmed by 1 base and 7 bases, with 14 bases remaining between them. The CDR3 is 15 residues long. The chain's CDR3 is CASSLDRVGDQPQHF. DNA for the CDR3: TGTGCCAGCAGCTTAGACAGGGTGGGGGACCAGCCCCAGCATTTT.

The CDR3: CASSQGTDRNTEAFF. CDR3 nucleotide sequence: TGTGCCAGCAGCCAAGGGACCGACCGGAACACTGAAGCTTTCTTT. V gene TRBV3-1 combines with J gene TRBJ1-1; no clear D gene. CDR1 and CDR2 (germline): LGHDT, YNNKEL (reference sequence). This CDR3 region has 15 residues. V was clipped by 1 base and J by 1 base, with 10 bases between them.

The chain couples TRBV30 to TRBJ2-7; 7 positions match TRBD2. The CDR3 sequence is 15 residues long. Germline assignment: CDR1 GTSNPN and CDR2 SVGIG (reference sequence). V trimming: 3 bases; J trimming: 3 bases; junction bases outside the gene matches: 11. As DNA, the CDR3 is TGTGCCTGGAGCCGACGTGGGGCGGGGGACTACGAGCAGTACTTC. It codes for CAWSRRGAGDYEQYF.

The CDR3, as DNA: TGTGCCTGGAGTGTAAATTTTGCAGGGCGGACCATATATTTT. It specifies CAWSVNFAGRTIYF. V is TRBV30 and J is TRBJ1-3, with D maybe TRBD1 (5 bases). The CDR3 runs to 14 residues. Germline CDR1 and CDR2: GTSNPN and SVGIG (reference sequence). Trimming pared 0 bases from V and 10 bases from J, leaving 16 bases between.

This clonotype was seen a few times. The chain uses TRBV20-1 and TRBJ2-3; a weak D match, TRBD2 (6 bases). Germline V gene data show CDR1 as DFQATT and CDR2 as SNEGSKA (reference sequence). This CDR3 contains 14 residues. Trimming shortened V by 5 bases and J by 0 bases, and 12 bases separated the two germline ends. For the CDR3, the DNA is TGCAGTGCTGGGAGCGGGCCGAGCACAGATACGCAGTATTTT. This translates into CSAGSGPSTDTQYF.

This rearrangement joins TRBV7-2 to TRBJ1-1; no definite D call. There are 11 residues in the CDR3. The V end was cut by 5 bases, the J end by 7 bases, with 8 bases between. Looked up from germline, CDR1 is SGHTA and CDR2 is FQGNSA. For the CDR3, the DNA is TGTGCCAGCAGCCGGGTTCGTGAAGCTTTCTTT. It translates to CASSRVREAFF.